This T cell receptor (beta chain) was retrieved from a study of blood T cell repertoires in COVID-19. Across the study: The origin of the acute and convalescent COVID-19 samples was the United States, Italy and Spain. T cells, B-cell-depleted T cells, or PBMCs provided the cDNA or gDNA that served as material.

This clone was counted once. Original processing methods: It was from reference gene primer amplification that nucleated cell counts were estimated. Repertoires were generated with immunoSEQ multiplex PCR, while TCRdb's copy carries only in-frame clones and drops some. That table furnishes V, J and clone size, whereas the DNA furnished D and trimming. This sample has around 300,000 clones, with around 86% found just once. The CDR3 contains 16 residues. Germline CDR1 SGHRS, CDR2 YFSETQ. After removal of 0 bases from V and 4 bases from J, the junction contained 4 bases not matched to a gene. The clonotype originates from a man aged 45-65 years with active or convalescent COVID-19. Sequencing used peripheral blood. The V and J genes are TRBV5-1 and TRBJ2-5; 12 bases agree with TRBD2. The CDR3 DNA sequence: TGCGCCAGCAGCTTGGATCTAGCGGGGGGGCTAGAGACCCAGTACTTC. As protein: CASSLDLAGGLETQYF.